This T cell receptor (beta chain) was sequenced for a study of early T cells in non-severe SARS-CoV-2 infection (dated by TCRdb to about 2021). Notes on the research overall: TCR sequencing used bulk RNA from unsorted whole blood, so alpha and beta chains could not be paired. General findings and caveats noted by the study authors: VDJdb matching was skewed toward anti-spike CD8 responses and likely underestimated virus-specific expansions, missing private and CD4 specificities.

The library was produced with 5' RACE. TCRdb records NextSeq 500 as the sequencer. The TCR library protocol attached unique molecular identifiers to individual cDNA molecules to correct for sequencing error and PCR bias. Both TCR alpha and beta chains were sequenced, and tight co-correlation was observed between alpha and beta sequence abundances in each sample. The original pipeline was this. Decombinator V4 was used to perform V gene, J gene and CDR3 annotation of TCR sequences. Expanded TCRs were defined as changing significantly between any two time points under a Poisson model with p below 0.0001. TCR abundances were normalised to the total number of TCRs sequenced per sample and were expressed as counts per million. VDJdb, accessed 1 November 2021, was searched for CMV, EBV and SARS-CoV-2 annotated TCRs, excluding TCRs annotated for multiple antigens. TCRdb redid the processing of the public reads, applying fastp at Q25 and MiXCR, and retained in-frame beta chains. Entries that share a CDR3 protein sequence are merged under the most common genes and DNA. Clone size and V and J calls follow TCRdb, not the original study. This sample lists 60,000 or so distinct CDR3 sequences; roughly 9% were detected once. The leading ten clones occupy about 20% of the sample.

This clonotype was counted only a few times. There is no known antigen for this receptor. The input lacks base qualities; no much larger clone sits a single base away. A case-control design nested within a healthcare worker cohort in London, UK, was used, with weekly nasopharyngeal swab PCR tests and blood sampling performed. Between 23 and 31 March 2020, the week of the UK lockdown, healthcare workers were enrolled and then followed up weekly for as long as 16 weeks. This sequence was found in an adult who was a healthcare worker with PCR-confirmed SARS-CoV-2 infection or an uninfected control (not recorded which). The source material was whole blood.

At the DNA level, the sequence is TGTGCCTGGAGGGGGACAGGGGCCACAGATACGCAGTATTTT. This is translated as CAWRGTGATDTQYF. The rearrangement combines TRBV30 with TRBJ2-3; the central 10 bases match TRBD1. From the cysteine up to the phenylalanine, the CDR3 has a length of 14 residues. The CDR3 DNA has 42 bases and is translated from base 1. The germline V gene encodes CDR1 GTSNPN and CDR2 SVGIG (reference sequence). After removal of 3 bases from V and 2 bases from J, the junction retains 2 bases not matched to a gene.